These T cell receptor beta chains were read from a single sample in a study of metastatic and nonmetastatic thyroid tumors. TCRdb ran MiXCR on the PCR reads. Counted here are about 45,000 clones, about 4.3% occurring once; the ten biggest clones make up less than 10%. The material sequenced was blood. These TCRs come from a female donor with papillary thyroid cancer or a benign thyroid nodule (not recorded which). Some clones in this sample may be carry-over from other donors' samples. Each CDR3 is given with its conserved first and last residue. The D gene is left open where the match is weak. The size entry is marked missing in some rows and otherwise reads once, few, many or a size class.

abundance | j_gene | d_gene | v_gene | CDR3aa | CDR3nt
medium-sized | TRBJ2-3 | - | TRBV6-1 | CASTPNVEDTQYF | TGTGCCAGCACCCCGAATGTGGAAGATACGCAGTATTTT
many | TRBJ2-3 | - | TRBV9 | CASSVESVTDTQYF | TGTGCCAGCAGCGTAGAATCCGTTACAGATACGCAGTATTTT
many | TRBJ2-3 | TRBD1 | TRBV2 | CASLGGVRTDTQYF | TGTGCCAGCTTAGGGGGCGTCAGAACAGATACGCAGTATTTT
many | TRBJ1-1 | - | TRBV7-2 | CASSPVKNTEAFF | TGTGCCAGCAGCCCGGTAAAGAACACTGAAGCTTTCTTT
many | TRBJ2-3 | - | TRBV5-1 | CASSLDGFRTDTQYF | TGCGCCAGCAGCTTGGACGGATTTCGCACAGATACGCAGTATTTT
many | TRBJ1-1 | - | TRBV24-1 | CATSEGPEAFF | TGTGCCACCAGTGAAGGCCCTGAAGCTTTCTTT
- | TRBJ2-7 | - | TRBV20-1 | CSARWLASLDYEQYF | TGCAGTGCTAGGTGGTTGGCTTCCCTAGACTACGAGCAGTACTTC
many | TRBJ1-1 | - | TRBV7-8 | CASSLGGVRNTEAFF | TGTGCCAGCAGCTTAGGGGGGGTGAGGAACACTGAAGCTTTCTTT
few | TRBJ2-5 | - | TRBV20-1 | CSARRPGHLQETQYF | TGCAGTGCTAGGCGTCCGGGACACCTGCAAGAGACCCAGTACTTC
- | TRBJ1-6 | - | TRBV2 | CASSPYIKTLHF | TGTGCCAGTAGTCCCTATATCAAAACCCTCCACTTT
few | TRBJ1-2 | - | TRBV7-3 | CASSHDRVYGYTF | TGTGCCAGCAGCCATGACAGAGTCTATGGCTACACCTTC
many | TRBJ1-5 | - | TRBV20-1 | CSALEPSRSNQPQHF | TGCAGTGCTTTAGAGCCCAGCAGGAGTAATCAGCCCCAGCATTTT
- | TRBJ2-3 | - | TRBV29-1 | CSVERGSDTQYF | TGCAGCGTTGAGAGGGGCAGCGATACGCAGTATTTT
once | TRBJ2-5 | TRBD1 | TRBV5-1 | CASSLIGDSASETQSF | TGCGCCAGCAGCTTGATCGGGGACAGTGCGTCCGAGACCCAGTCCTTC
few | TRBJ1-2 | - | TRBV2 | CASLVMAASPGYTF | TGTGCCAGCCTAGTGATGGCGGCCTCTCCTGGCTACACCTTC